Shown below are 10 T cell receptor beta chains from a single sample sequenced in a study of beta chain features in type 1 diabetes. General observations from the study: For Type 1 diabetes patients, all four CD4+ subsets carried TCRB CDR3s that were moderately but significantly shorter.

All of the isolated RNA was reverse transcribed, so expressed TCRB transcripts were sequenced. TCRdb's copy holds only in-frame clones and misses some; the assay was immunoSEQ multiplex PCR. The data contain about 650,000 clones, over 10% of them singletons. Which antigens these TCRs recognize remains unknown. Sequences were obtained from naive CD4+ T cells from blood. The source is a man aged 25 to 45 with type 1 diabetes.

This clone was counted between two and nine times. This specimen includes other DNA sequences encoding the same CDR3. The V and J genes are TRBV20-1 and TRBJ2-1; D unclear. Germline lookup yields CDR1 DFQATT and CDR2 SNEGSKA (reference sequence). The CDR3 extends over 11 amino acids. The germline V and J ends were trimmed by 3 bases and 3 bases, with 3 bases remaining between them. The CDR3 sequence: CSARIYNEQFF. Here the CDR3 DNA reads TGCAGTGCTAGGATCTACAATGAGCAGTTCTTC.

With regard to this clone: The sample has other DNA sequences that encode this CDR3 too. The CDR3 DNA sequence: TGTGCCAGCAGCCTACGGACAGTACCCGGGGAGCTGTTTTTT. Protein: CASSLRTVPGELFF. This rearrangement joins TRBV7-2 to TRBJ2-2, with D possibly matching TRBD1 (6 bases). Germline V gene sequence: CDR1 SGHTA, CDR2 FQGNSA. V lost 5 bases and J 6 bases, leaving 13 bases between the germline ends. CDR3 length: 14 residues.

The rearrangement uses TRBV5-1 and TRBJ2-5, with 7 bases aligning to TRBD1. This CDR3 has 16 residues. Germline V gene sequence: CDR1 SGHRS, CDR2 YFSETQ. With V trimmed by 4 bases and J by 2 bases, 11 bases remained unmatched. The CDR3 here is CASSSLPGQSQETQYF. The CDR3 DNA reads TGCGCCAGCAGCAGCTTACCGGGACAGAGTCAAGAGACCCAGTACTTC.

The chain links TRBV30 to TRBJ2-1; D is unclear. V was pared by 0 bases and J by 14 bases, with 17 bases between. This CDR3 comprises 13 residues. Germline lookup yields CDR1 GTSNPN and CDR2 SVGIG (reference sequence). CDR3 residues: CAWSVLGSGSKFF. The CDR3 bases are TGTGCCTGGAGTGTACTGGGTTCGGGTAGCAAGTTCTTC.

The CDR3 nucleotides are TGTGCCAGCAGCCAAAGAGGCGGGAAAGGAGAGACCCAGTACTTC. Protein sequence: CASSQRGGKGETQYF. The V call is TRBV7-2, the J call TRBJ2-5; weak D call: TRBD2 (6 bases). Per germline, CDR1 SGHTA and CDR2 FQGNSA. This CDR3 has 15 amino acids. The V end lost 5 bases, the J end lost 4 bases, and 17 bases lay between the germline ends. Using reference TRBV7-2 and TRBJ2-5 for the parts outside the CDR3, the full variable domain is GAGVSQSPSNKVTEKGKDVELRCDPISGHTALYWYRQSLGQGLEFLIYFQGNSAPDKSGLPSDRFSAERTGGSVSTLTIQRTQQEDSAVYLCASSQRGGKGETQYFGPGTRLLVL.

V is TRBV4-3 and J is TRBJ1-4, with no clear D. Germline assignment: CDR1 LGHNA and CDR2 YSLEER. This CDR3 spans 13 amino acids. The V end lost 5 bases, the J end lost 3 bases, and 7 bases lay between the germline ends. Here the CDR3 reads CASSKVANEKLFF. The DNA of the CDR3 is TGCGCCAGCAGCAAAGTAGCTAATGAAAAACTGTTTTTT.

This rearrangement joins TRBV25-1 to TRBJ2-1, with 9 nucleotides matching TRBD2. Germline trimming cut 3 bases from V and 4 bases from J; bases unmatched to any gene: 4. Germline V gene data show CDR1 as MGHDK and CDR2 as SYGVNS. This CDR3 comprises 15 residues. CDR3 protein: CASSEGLAGYNEQFF. In DNA form, the CDR3 reads TGTGCCAGCAGTGAGGGCCTAGCGGGGTACAATGAGCAGTTCTTC.

The rearrangement uses TRBV14 and TRBJ2-6, with TRBD1 as a possible D gene (6 bases). Deletions cut 2 bases from V and 1 base from J, with 9 bases between. This CDR3 spans 16 amino acids. From germline, CDR1 is SGHDN and CDR2 FVKESK. The CDR3 loop is CASSQLTGSGANVLTF. In DNA, the CDR3 is TGTGCCAGCAGCCAACTTACAGGGTCTGGGGCCAACGTCCTGACTTTC.

In its sample, this clone was seen a few times. CDR3 DNA sequence: TGTGCCAGCAGCTTCTCACGGCCCTCTGGGGCCAACGTCCTGACTTTC. Translating it yields CASSFSRPSGANVLTF. This chain joins TRBV7-2 and TRBJ2-6; no firm D call. Germline V gives CDR1 SGHTA, CDR2 FQGNSA. V lost 3 bases and J 0 bases, leaving 9 bases between the germline ends. The CDR3 contains 16 residues.

V and J are TRBV6-6 and TRBJ2-7, with D unresolved. The germline V gene encodes CDR1 MNHNY and CDR2 SVGAGI (reference sequence). The CDR3 has 16 amino acids. Trimming removed 0 bases at V and 1 base at J, with 13 bases between. CDR3 protein: CASSYSLERTSYEQYF. CDR3 coding DNA: TGTGCCAGCAGTTACTCGTTAGAAAGGACGTCCTACGAGCAGTACTTC.